This T cell receptor beta chain stems from a study of blood T cell repertoires in COVID-19 (dated by TCRdb to the early 2020s). A note on the overall study: Samples from collaborators originated in the United States, Italy and Spain and spanned both the acute and convalescent phases of COVID-19. Samples were obtained from the ongoing ImmuneRACE study (first 160 participants) and from over a thousand subjects provided by 6 global collaborators. Nearly every sample came with metadata listing a de-identified subject ID, COVID-19 status, age in years and sex. The prospective study material was composed of cDNA or gDNA derived from T cells, B-cell-depleted T cells, or PBMCs. Where HLA class I and class II types were available, the types were taken from metadata supplied by the sample provider, not from assay-based typing. Subjects who had been exposed to COVID-19, were actively infected with it, or had recovered from it provided the deeply sampled blood TCRbeta repertoires that made up the dataset. The repertoires were released in a freely available public database meant as a resource for research on the immune response to SARS-CoV-2. Overall results and qualifications from the work: Clinical and demographic metadata were provided uncurated, with the amount varying by source and participant.

V loses 2 bases at its end and J loses 5 bases; junction bases beyond the gene matches: 5. From cysteine to phenylalanine, the CDR3 is 14 amino acids long. Only the CDR3 region is kept as DNA, spanning 42 bases read in frame from base 1. CDR1 SGHTA and CDR2 FQGNSA are derived from the germline V gene. In the case of this clone: There is no known antigen for this receptor. No base quality values were provided; no much bigger clone lies one nucleotide off.

TCRbeta CDR3 regions were amplified from genomic DNA using the immunoSEQ Assay, a bias-controlled multiplex PCR. Concerning the study's data processing: The number of nucleated cells in each sample was estimated from the amplification of reference gene primers within the assay. Sequence reads were collapsed and filtered to measure the absolute abundance of every unique TCRbeta CDR3 rearrangement. For each sample, productive Simpson clonality was calculated by taking the square root of Simpson's diversity index across productive rearrangements. Not all clones reach the TCRdb copy of this immuneACCESS table, which keeps in-frame sequences only. Checked studies attribute under half of the gap to unresolved V genes and leave the rest unexplained. V and J calls and clone size are copied from that table; D and trimming were computed from the DNA. Recorded for this sample are 250,000 or so clones; roughly 89% of them occurred a single time. The top ten clones comprise approximately 3% of the sample.

Collaborating institutions collected whole blood in K2EDTA tubes following their own protocols. For TCRbeta analysis, collaborators shipped samples as frozen whole blood, isolated PBMCs, or DNA extracted from either of those sample types. The sequence is built from TRBV7-2 and TRBJ2-7, and TRBD2 aligns with 8 junction nucleotides. The source of this sequence is a woman between 25 and 40 years old with active or convalescent COVID-19. Input material: peripheral blood. The CDR3 sequence is CASSLRGGYDEQYF. In nucleotides, the sequence is TGTGCCAGCAGCTTACGCGGGGGGTACGACGAGCAGTACTTC.